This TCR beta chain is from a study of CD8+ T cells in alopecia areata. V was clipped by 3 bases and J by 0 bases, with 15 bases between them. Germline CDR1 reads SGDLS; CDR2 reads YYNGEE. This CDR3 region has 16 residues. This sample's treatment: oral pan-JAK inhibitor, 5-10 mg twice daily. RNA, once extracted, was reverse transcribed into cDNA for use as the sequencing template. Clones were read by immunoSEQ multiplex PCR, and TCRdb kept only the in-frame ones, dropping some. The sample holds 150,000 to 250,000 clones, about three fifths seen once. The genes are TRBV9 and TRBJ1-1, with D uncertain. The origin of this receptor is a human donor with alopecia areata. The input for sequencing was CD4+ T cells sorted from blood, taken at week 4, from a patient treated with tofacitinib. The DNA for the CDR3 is TGTGCCAGCAGCGCGATTACCCCAGCCATGAACACTGAAGCTTTCTTT. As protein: CASSAITPAMNTEAFF.